The 7 T cell receptor beta chains given below trace back to one sample, sequenced in a study of human T cells and chemical hapten exposure. Specified time point: patch test 1, 2 weeks after DPC sensitization. Treatment indicated: therapeutic diphenylcyclopropenone sensitization with weekly scalp DPC. TCRdb re-called the RACE reads through MiXCR, storing one row per CDR3 protein. The top ten hold approximately 2% of the sample, which has about 99,000 distinct CDR3 sequences, over 10% seen once. The sequenced sample was whole blood, obtained in connection with sensitization to the hapten diphenylcyclopropenone (DPC). These receptors came from a woman aged 40 to 55 with alopecia areata. Some clones in this sample may be carry-over from other donors' samples.

V and J are TRBV9 and TRBJ2-5; possible D gene TRBD2, 6 bases. CDR3 length: 14 amino acids. Trimming removed 0 bases at V and 0 bases at J, with 6 bases between. Germline lookup yields CDR1 SGDLS and CDR2 YYNGEE. DNA of the CDR3: TGTGCCAGCAGCGTAGGCGGGAACCAAGAGACCCAGTACTTC. Its protein product is CASSVGGNQETQYF. Full variable domain (outside the CDR3, taken from reference TRBV9 and TRBJ2-5): DSGVTQTPKHLITATGQRVTLRCSPRSGDLSVYWYQQSLDQGLQFLIQYYNGEERAKGNILERFSAQQFPDLHSELNLSSLELGDSALYFCASSVGGNQETQYFGPGTRLLVL.

This clonotype was seen ten or more times. The V call is TRBV7-6, the J call TRBJ1-6; 7 bases are a match to TRBD1. J was trimmed by 5 bases and V by 2 bases; bases with no gene match: 12. The CDR3 runs 18 residues. In germline, CDR1 is SGHVS, CDR2 FNYEAQ. The CDR3 region has the DNA TGTGCCAGCAGCTTACAGGGGACCGGGACAGCTAATAATTCACCCCTCCACTTT. Encoded protein: CASSLQGTGTANNSPLHF. Based on the CDR3 plus reference TRBV7-6 and TRBJ1-6, the full variable domain is GAGVSQSPRYKVTKRGQDVALRCDPISGHVSLYWYRQALGQGPEFLTYFNYEAQQDKSGLPNDRFSAERPEGSISTLTIQRTEQRDSAMYRCASSLQGTGTANNSPLHFGNGTRLTVT.

This clonotype occurred a few times. This rearrangement joins TRBV6-2 or TRBV6-3 to TRBJ2-4; 8 bases match TRBD1. V trimming: 6 bases; J trimming: 1 base; junction bases outside the gene matches: 14. The CDR3 totals 18 residues. Looked up from germline, CDR1 is MNHEY and CDR2 is SVGEGT. CDR3 sequence (DNA): TGTGCCAGCAGCCCCAACCGACAGGGGTTCGCGGCCAAAAACATTCAGTACTTC. It translates to CASSPNRQGFAAKNIQYF.

This clonotype came up a few times. The V and J genes are TRBV4-1 and TRBJ2-1; a weak D match, TRBD2 (6 bases). There are 18 residues in the CDR3. The germline V and J ends were trimmed by 0 bases and 10 bases, with 25 bases remaining between them. Germline lookup yields CDR1 MGHRA and CDR2 YSYEKL. The DNA of the CDR3 is TGCGCCAGCAGCCAAGATCTGGGGCGGGATGCGACGGGCCGGGAGCAGTTCTTC. The encoded protein is CASSQDLGRDATGREQFF.

The chain carries TRBV28 and TRBJ2-3; D call uncertain. V lost 6 bases and J lost 8, with 9 bases in between. Germline lookup yields CDR1 MDHEN and CDR2 SYDVKM. The CDR3 sequence is 11 residues long. This CDR3 reads CASSYLVTQYF. As DNA, the CDR3 is TGTGCCAGCAGCTACCTAGTTACGCAGTATTTT.

The chain joins TRBV30 to TRBJ1-1; tentatively, D is TRBD1 (5 bases). V shed 4 bases and J shed 4 bases, with 13 bases lying between them. CDR1 and CDR2 (germline): GTSNPN, SVGIG (reference sequence). The CDR3 spans 13 residues. The CDR3 reads CAWTGRRVTEAFF. In DNA, the CDR3 is TGTGCCTGGACGGGACGCCGCGTCACTGAAGCTTTCTTT.

This chain joins TRBV28 and TRBJ1-1; the D gene is possibly TRBD1 (6 bases). Germline assignment: CDR1 MDHEN and CDR2 SYDVKM. This CDR3 has 15 residues. V was clipped by 5 bases and J by 6 bases, with 19 bases between them. Here the CDR3 DNA reads TGTGCCAGCAGTCCTCCCGGACAGACCCTACCTGAAGCTTTCTTT. This sequence encodes CASSPPGQTLPEAFF.